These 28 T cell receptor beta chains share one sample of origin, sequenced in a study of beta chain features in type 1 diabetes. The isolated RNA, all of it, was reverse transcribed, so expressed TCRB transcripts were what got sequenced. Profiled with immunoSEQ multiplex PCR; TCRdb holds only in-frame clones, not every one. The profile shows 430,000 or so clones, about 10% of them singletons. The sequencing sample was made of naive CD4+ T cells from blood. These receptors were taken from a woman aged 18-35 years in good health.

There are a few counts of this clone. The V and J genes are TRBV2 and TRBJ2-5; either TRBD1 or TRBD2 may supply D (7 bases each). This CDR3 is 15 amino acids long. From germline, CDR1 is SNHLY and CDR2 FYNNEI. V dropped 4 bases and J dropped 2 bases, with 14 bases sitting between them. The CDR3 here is CASSGGGTEQETQYF. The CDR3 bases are TGTGCCAGCAGTGGGGGGGGGACAGAGCAAGAGACCCAGTACTTC.

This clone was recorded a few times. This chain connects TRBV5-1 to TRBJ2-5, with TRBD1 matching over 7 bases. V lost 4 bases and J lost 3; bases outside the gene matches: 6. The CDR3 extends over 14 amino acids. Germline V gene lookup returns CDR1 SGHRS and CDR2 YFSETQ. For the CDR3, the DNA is TGCGCCAGCAGCGGGGGACAGCTAGAAGAGACCCAGTACTTC. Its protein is CASSGGQLEETQYF.

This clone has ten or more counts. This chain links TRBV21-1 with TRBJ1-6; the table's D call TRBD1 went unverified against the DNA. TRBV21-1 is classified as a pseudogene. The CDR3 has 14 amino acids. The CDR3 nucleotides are TGTGCCAGCAGCAGTGGGACAGGGGCCTCACCCCTCCACTTT. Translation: CASSSGTGASPLHF.

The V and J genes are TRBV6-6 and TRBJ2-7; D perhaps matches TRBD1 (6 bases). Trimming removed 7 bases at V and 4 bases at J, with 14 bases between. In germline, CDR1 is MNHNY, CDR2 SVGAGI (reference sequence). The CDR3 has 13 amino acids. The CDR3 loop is CASNLIRGYEQYF. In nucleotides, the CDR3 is TGTGCCAGCAATCTCATCAGGGGTTACGAGCAGTACTTC.

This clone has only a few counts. CDR3 DNA sequence: TGCGCCAGCAGCCCCCTACAGTTGGCCACTGAAGCTTTCTTT. It specifies CASSPLQLATEAFF. The V call is TRBV5-1, the J call TRBJ1-1; D is ambiguous. Per the germline V gene, CDR1 is SGHRS and CDR2 is YFSETQ. The CDR3 consists of 14 residues. V lost 4 bases to trimming and J lost 4 bases, with 14 bases between them.

CDR3 region: CAWSVQAIQPQHF. CDR3 nucleotides: TGTGCCTGGAGTGTACAGGCTATTCAGCCCCAGCATTTT. This rearrangement joins TRBV30 to TRBJ1-5; TRBD1 might be the D (5 bases). Trimming stripped 0 bases from V and 6 bases from J, with 9 bases between. Germline lookup yields CDR1 GTSNPN and CDR2 SVGIG (reference sequence). The CDR3 has 13 residues.

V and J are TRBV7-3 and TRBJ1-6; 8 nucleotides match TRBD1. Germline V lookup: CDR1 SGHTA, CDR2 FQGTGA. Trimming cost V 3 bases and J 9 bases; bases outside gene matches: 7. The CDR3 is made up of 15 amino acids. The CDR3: CASSLGQARVSPLHF. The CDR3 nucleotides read TGTGCCAGCAGCTTGGGACAGGCTAGGGTTTCACCCCTCCACTTT.

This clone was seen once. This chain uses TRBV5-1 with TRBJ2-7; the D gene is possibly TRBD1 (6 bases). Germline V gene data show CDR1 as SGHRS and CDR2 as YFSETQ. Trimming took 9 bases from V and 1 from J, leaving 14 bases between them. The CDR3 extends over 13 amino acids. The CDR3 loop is CATSTGSSYEQYF. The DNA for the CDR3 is TGCGCCACTTCGACAGGTAGTTCCTACGAGCAGTACTTC.

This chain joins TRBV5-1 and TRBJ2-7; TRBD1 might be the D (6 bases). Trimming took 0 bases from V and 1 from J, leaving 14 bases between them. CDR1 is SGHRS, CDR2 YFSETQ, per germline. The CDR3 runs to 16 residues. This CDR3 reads CASSLGGIQGSYEQYV. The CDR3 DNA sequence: TGCGCCAGCAGCTTGGGAGGTATACAGGGATCCTACGAGCAGTACGTC.

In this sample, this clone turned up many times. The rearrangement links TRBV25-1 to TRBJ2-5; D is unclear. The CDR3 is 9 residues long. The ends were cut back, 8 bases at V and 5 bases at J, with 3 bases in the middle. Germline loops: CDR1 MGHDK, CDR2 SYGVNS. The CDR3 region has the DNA TGTGCCAGCCTTGAGACCCAGTACTTC. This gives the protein CASLETQYF.

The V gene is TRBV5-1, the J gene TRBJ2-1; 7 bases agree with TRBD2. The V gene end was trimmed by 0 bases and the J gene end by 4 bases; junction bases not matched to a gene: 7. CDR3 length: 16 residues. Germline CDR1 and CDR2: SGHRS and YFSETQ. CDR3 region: CASSLASLAAYNEQFF. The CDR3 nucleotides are TGCGCCAGCAGCTTGGCCAGTCTAGCGGCTTACAATGAGCAGTTCTTC.

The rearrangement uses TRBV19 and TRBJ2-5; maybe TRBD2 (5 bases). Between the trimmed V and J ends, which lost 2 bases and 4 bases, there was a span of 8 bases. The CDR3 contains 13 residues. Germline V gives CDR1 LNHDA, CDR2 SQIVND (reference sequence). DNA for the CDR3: TGTGCCAGTAGTATACGGGGATTAGAGACCCAGTACTTC. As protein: CASSIRGLETQYF.

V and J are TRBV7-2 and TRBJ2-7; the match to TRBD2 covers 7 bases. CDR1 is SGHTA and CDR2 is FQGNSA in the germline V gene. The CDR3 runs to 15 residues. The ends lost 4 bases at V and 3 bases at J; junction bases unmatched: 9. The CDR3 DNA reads TGTGCCAGCAGCTGGAGCGGGGAAGGCGGCTACGAGCAGTACGTC. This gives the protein CASSWSGEGGYEQYV.

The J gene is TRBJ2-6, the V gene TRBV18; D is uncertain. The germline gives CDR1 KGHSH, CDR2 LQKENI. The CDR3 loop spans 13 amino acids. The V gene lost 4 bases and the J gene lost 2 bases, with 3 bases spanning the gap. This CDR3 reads CASSLTGANVLTF. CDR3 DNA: TGTGCCAGCTCACTTACTGGGGCCAACGTCCTGACTTTC.

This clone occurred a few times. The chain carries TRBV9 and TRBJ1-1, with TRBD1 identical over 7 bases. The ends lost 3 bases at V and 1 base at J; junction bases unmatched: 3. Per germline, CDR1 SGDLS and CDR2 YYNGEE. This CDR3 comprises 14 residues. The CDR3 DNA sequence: TGTGCCAGCAGCGCGGCAGGGGGGAACACTGAAGCTTTCTTT. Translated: CASSAAGGNTEAFF.

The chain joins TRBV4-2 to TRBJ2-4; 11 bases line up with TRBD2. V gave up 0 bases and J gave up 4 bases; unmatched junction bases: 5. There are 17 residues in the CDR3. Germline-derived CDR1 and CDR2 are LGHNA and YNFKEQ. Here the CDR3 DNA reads TGTGCCAGCAGCCAAGATCCGGGACTAGCGGCGAAAAACATTCAGTACTTC. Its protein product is CASSQDPGLAAKNIQYF.

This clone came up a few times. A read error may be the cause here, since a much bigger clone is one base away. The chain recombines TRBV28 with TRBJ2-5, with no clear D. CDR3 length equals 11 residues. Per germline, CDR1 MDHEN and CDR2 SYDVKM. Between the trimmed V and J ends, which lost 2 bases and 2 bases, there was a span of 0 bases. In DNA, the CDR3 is TGTGCCAGCAGTTTACAAGAGACCCAGTACTTC. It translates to CASSLQETQYF.

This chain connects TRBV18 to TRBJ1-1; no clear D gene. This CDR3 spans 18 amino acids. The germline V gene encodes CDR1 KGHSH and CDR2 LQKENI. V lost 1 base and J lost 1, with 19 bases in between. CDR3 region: CASSPQWTPEGSNTEAFF. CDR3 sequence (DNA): TGTGCCAGCTCACCACAGTGGACGCCGGAGGGATCGAACACTGAAGCTTTCTTT. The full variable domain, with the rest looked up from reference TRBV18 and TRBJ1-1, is NAGVMQNPRHLVRRRGQEARLRCSPMKGHSHVYWYRQLPEEGLKFMVYLQKENIIDESGMPKERFSAEFPKEGPSILRIQQVVRGDSAAYFCASSPQWTPEGSNTEAFFGQGTRLTVV.

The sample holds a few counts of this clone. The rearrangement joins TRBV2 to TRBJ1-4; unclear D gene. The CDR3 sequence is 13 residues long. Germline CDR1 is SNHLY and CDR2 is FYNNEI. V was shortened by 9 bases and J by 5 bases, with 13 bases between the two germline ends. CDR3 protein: CASQDGVNEKLFF. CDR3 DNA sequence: TGTGCCAGTCAGGACGGTGTCAATGAAAAACTGTTTTTT.

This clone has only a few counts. CDR3 DNA: TGTGCCAGCAGTCAAGGGACCAACACCGGGGAGCTGTTTTTT. Protein sequence: CASSQGTNTGELFF. The rearrangement links TRBV11-1 to TRBJ2-2, with D perhaps being TRBD1 or TRBD2 (5 bases each). Germline CDR1 and CDR2: SGHAT and FQDESV (reference sequence). The CDR3 is made up of 14 amino acids. Trimming left V 6 bases short and J 2 bases short, with 10 bases between.

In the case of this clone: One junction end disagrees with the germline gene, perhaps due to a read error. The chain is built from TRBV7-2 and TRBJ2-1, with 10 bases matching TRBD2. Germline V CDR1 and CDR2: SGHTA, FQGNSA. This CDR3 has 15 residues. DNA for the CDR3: TGTGCCAGCAGCCTAGCGGGGGCCTTCTACAATGAGCAGTTCTTC. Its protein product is CASSLAGAFYNEQFF.

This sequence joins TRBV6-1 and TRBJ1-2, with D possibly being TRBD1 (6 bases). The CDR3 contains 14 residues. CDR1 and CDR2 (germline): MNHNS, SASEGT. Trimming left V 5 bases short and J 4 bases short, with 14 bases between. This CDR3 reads CASSPTRGGYGYTF. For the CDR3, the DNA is TGTGCCAGCAGTCCAACCAGGGGCGGCTATGGCTACACCTTC.

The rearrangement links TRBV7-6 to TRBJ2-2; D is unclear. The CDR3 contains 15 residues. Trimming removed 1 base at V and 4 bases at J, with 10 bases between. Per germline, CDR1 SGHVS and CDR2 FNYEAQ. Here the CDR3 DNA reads TGTGCCAGCAGCTTAGTCGAACTTAGCACCGGGGAGCTGTTTTTT. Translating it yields CASSLVELSTGELFF.

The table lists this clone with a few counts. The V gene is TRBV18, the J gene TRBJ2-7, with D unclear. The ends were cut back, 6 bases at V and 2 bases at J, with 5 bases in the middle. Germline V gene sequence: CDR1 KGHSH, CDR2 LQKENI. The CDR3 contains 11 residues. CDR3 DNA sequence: TGTGCCAGCTCGGAAACCTACGAGCAGTACGTC. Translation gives CASSETYEQYV.

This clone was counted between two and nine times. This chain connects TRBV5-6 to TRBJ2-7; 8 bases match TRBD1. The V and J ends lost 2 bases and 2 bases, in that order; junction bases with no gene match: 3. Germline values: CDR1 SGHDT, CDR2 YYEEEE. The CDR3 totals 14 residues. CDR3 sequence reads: CASSFTGGTYEQYF. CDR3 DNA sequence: TGTGCCAGCAGCTTTACAGGGGGAACCTACGAGCAGTACTTC.

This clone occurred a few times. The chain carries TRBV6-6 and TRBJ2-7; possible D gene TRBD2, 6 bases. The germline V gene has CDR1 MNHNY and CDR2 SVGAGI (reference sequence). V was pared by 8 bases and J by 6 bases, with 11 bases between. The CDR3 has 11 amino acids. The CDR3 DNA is TGTGCCAGCGGGCGGGGAGGCGAGCAGTACTTC. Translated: CASGRGGEQYF.

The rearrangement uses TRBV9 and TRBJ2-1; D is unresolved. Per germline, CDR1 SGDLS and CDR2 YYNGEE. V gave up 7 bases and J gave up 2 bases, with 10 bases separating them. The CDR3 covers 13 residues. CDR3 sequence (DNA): TGTGCCAGCCAGCCACAGACCTACAATGAGCAGTTCTTC. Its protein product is CASQPQTYNEQFF.

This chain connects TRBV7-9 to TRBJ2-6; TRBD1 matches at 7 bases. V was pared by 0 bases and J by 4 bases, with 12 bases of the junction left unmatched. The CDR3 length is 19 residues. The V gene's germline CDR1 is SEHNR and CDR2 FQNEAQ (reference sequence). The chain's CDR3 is CASSLAGTANPLGANVLTF. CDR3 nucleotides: TGTGCCAGCAGCTTAGCCGGGACAGCGAACCCTTTGGGGGCCAACGTCCTGACTTTC.